These 8 T cell receptor beta chains share one sample of origin, sequenced in a study of blood T cell repertoires in COVID-19. This table comes from immunoSEQ multiplex PCR, and its TCRdb copy is limited to in-frame clones, with some not included. The top ten clones hold roughly 4.8% of a sample with around 80,000 clones, about 90% of them seen once. The sequencing sample was made of peripheral blood. The receptors stem from a woman older than 75 with acute or convalescent COVID-19.

The chain employs TRBV3-1 (or the pseudogene TRBV3-2) and TRBJ2-1; 8 positions agree with TRBD2. There are 16 residues in the CDR3. Germline V lookup: CDR1 LGHDT, CDR2 YNNKEL (reference sequence). Trimming removed 0 bases from V and 6 bases from J; junction bases left unmatched: 7. CDR3: CASSQDRAGGTNEQFF. CDR3 coding DNA: TGTGCCAGCAGCCAAGATCGGGCGGGAGGAACCAATGAGCAGTTCTTC.

The CDR3 DNA reads TGTGCCAGCAGCCCACTCCCGACTAGCCCCTACGAGCAGTACTTC. This translates into CASSPLPTSPYEQYF. The chain employs TRBV3-1 (or the pseudogene TRBV3-2) and TRBJ2-7, with TRBD2 identical over 7 bases. J was trimmed by 2 bases and V by 4 bases; bases with no gene match: 8. CDR1 is LGHDT, CDR2 YNNKEL, per germline (reference sequence). CDR3 length: 15 amino acids.

The rearrangement links TRBV19 to TRBJ2-4, with D unresolved. Germline V gene data show CDR1 as LNHDA and CDR2 as SQIVND (reference sequence). This CDR3 is 16 amino acids long. The ends were cut back, 5 bases at V and 5 bases at J, with 19 bases in the middle. The CDR3 loop is CASSPSSAVLQNIQYF. The CDR3 coding sequence is TGTGCCAGTAGTCCGTCGTCCGCGGTTTTACAAAACATTCAGTACTTC.

This rearrangement joins TRBV7-8 to TRBJ1-4; 11 nucleotides agree with TRBD1. The V gene end was trimmed by 5 bases and the J gene end by 4 bases; junction bases not matched to a gene: 6. CDR3 length: 16 amino acids. Per germline, CDR1 SGHVS and CDR2 FQNEAQ. The CDR3 sequence: CASSIRTGGDNEKLFF. The DNA for the CDR3 is TGTGCCAGCAGCATCCGGACAGGGGGCGATAATGAAAAACTGTTTTTT.

V and J are TRBV19 and TRBJ1-1, with 10 positions matching TRBD1. V gave up 8 bases and J gave up 3 bases; unmatched junction bases: 9. The length of the CDR3 is 15 residues. Germline V lookup: CDR1 LNHDA, CDR2 SQIVND (reference sequence). CDR3 in amino acids: CASYEAGTGDTEAFF. The CDR3 nucleotides are TGTGCCAGTTATGAAGCCGGGACAGGGGACACTGAAGCTTTCTTT.

The V and J genes are TRBV5-5 and TRBJ2-1; tentative D call: TRBD2 (6 bases). The germline gives CDR1 SGHKS, CDR2 YYEKEE (reference sequence). Between the trimmed V and J ends, which lost 0 bases and 4 bases, there was a span of 8 bases. This CDR3 is 14 amino acids long. Here the CDR3 DNA reads TGTGCCAGCAGCTTGGATAGCGGTTACAATGAGCAGTTCTTC. It specifies CASSLDSGYNEQFF.

The chain joins TRBV3-1 (or the pseudogene TRBV3-2) to TRBJ2-3, with TRBD2 identical over 8 bases. CDR3 length: 17 residues. Germline CDR1 and CDR2: LGHDT and YNNKEL (reference sequence). After removal of 0 bases from V and 0 bases from J, the junction contained 5 bases not matched to a gene. The CDR3 DNA follows: TGTGCCAGCAGCCAAGATCACCCTAGCGGGAGCACAGATACGCAGTATTTT. Translating gives CASSQDHPSGSTDTQYF.

The rearrangement joins TRBV6-2 or TRBV6-3 to TRBJ2-7; 9 bases agree with TRBD1. The CDR3 runs to 16 residues. V shed 5 bases and J 3 bases; nucleotides not matched to a gene: 11. Per germline, CDR1 MNHEY and CDR2 SVGEGT. The CDR3 nucleotides read TGTGCCAGCAGTCCAATTCCGGGACAGGGTTACTACGAGCAGTACTTC. It specifies CASSPIPGQGYYEQYF.